The 17 T cell receptor beta chains reported below all come from one sample, sequenced in a study of T cell responses to AZD1222 COVID-19 vaccine. Some clones are missing from TCRdb's copy, which holds only in-frame ones; the method was immunoSEQ multiplex PCR. The data contain some 120,000 clones, approximately 82% of them singletons. The sample was peripheral blood, taken 28 days after the second AZD1222 dose. Every receptor here comes from an adult who received the AZD1222 COVID-19 vaccine.

J is TRBJ1-4 and V is TRBV19; D gene ambiguous. The CDR3 sequence is 14 residues long. The germline V gene encodes CDR1 LNHDA and CDR2 SQIVND (reference sequence). Trimming pared 4 bases from V and 8 bases from J, leaving 14 bases between. CDR3 in amino acids: CASSTPGRHEKLFF. In DNA, the CDR3 is TGTGCCAGTAGTACCCCGGGAAGGCACGAAAAACTGTTTTTT.

The rearrangement uses TRBV29-1 and TRBJ1-2, with TRBD1 identical over 7 bases. V was clipped by 7 bases and J by 2 bases; unmatched bases: 7. Germline-derived CDR1 and CDR2 are SQVTM and ANQGSEA. The CDR3 has 13 amino acids. The CDR3, as DNA: TGCAGCGGTAAAGGGGGCTCCAACTATGGCTACACCTTC. Protein: CSGKGGSNYGYTF. The entire variable domain, with the rest obtained from reference TRBV29-1 and TRBJ1-2, is as follows: SAVISQKPSRDICQRGTSLTIQCQVDSQVTMMFWYRQQPGQSLTLIATANQGSEATYESGFVIDKFPISRPNLTFSTLTVSNMSPEDSSIYLCSGKGGSNYGYTFGSGTRLTVV.

V usage is TRBV28 and J usage is TRBJ2-5; D perhaps matches TRBD1 (6 bases). Trimming removed 2 bases at V and 6 bases at J, with 19 bases between. Germline values: CDR1 MDHEN, CDR2 SYDVKM. The CDR3 is made up of 16 amino acids. CDR3 nucleotides: TGTGCCAGCAGTTTAATTGCAGGGGCTGGATGGCAGACCCAGTACTTC. It yields the protein CASSLIAGAGWQTQYF.

This chain joins TRBV3-1 (or the pseudogene TRBV3-2) and TRBJ2-7; 7 nucleotides agree with TRBD1. Germline loops: CDR1 LGHDT, CDR2 YNNKEL (reference sequence). Trimming cost V 4 bases and J 6 bases; bases outside gene matches: 9. This CDR3 region has 14 residues. The CDR3 sequence: CASSLEGAQGEQYF. The CDR3 nucleotides are TGTGCCAGCAGCCTTGAGGGGGCTCAGGGCGAGCAGTACTTC.

This rearrangement joins TRBV19 to TRBJ1-5; 7 positions agree with TRBD1. There are 16 residues in the CDR3. V gave up 6 bases and J gave up 4 bases; unmatched junction bases: 12. Germline lookup yields CDR1 LNHDA and CDR2 SQIVND (reference sequence). CDR3 loop: CASRPFRDSINQPQHF. CDR3 sequence (DNA): TGTGCCAGTAGACCGTTCCGGGACAGTATTAATCAGCCCCAGCATTTT.

This clone was counted once. The chain couples TRBV27 to TRBJ1-2; no definite D call. This CDR3 has 18 amino acids. V was shortened by 1 base and J by 2 bases, with 20 bases between the two germline ends. CDR1 MNHEY and CDR2 SMNVEV come from the germline V gene (reference sequence). CDR3 loop: CASSLFRGILAGNYGYTF. CDR3 bases: TGTGCCAGCAGTTTATTCCGTGGGATATTGGCAGGCAACTATGGCTACACCTTC.

This clone was counted only a few times. In DNA, the CDR3 is TGTGCCAGCAGCTTGGATCTGGGGAATGAGCAGTTCTTC. Translating it yields CASSLDLGNEQFF. This rearrangement joins TRBV11-3 to TRBJ2-1; D gene ambiguous. V lost 3 bases and J lost 7, with 10 bases in between. Germline CDR1 is SGHNT and CDR2 is YENEEA. The CDR3 sequence is 13 residues long.

This clone was seen just once. The chain recombines TRBV28 with TRBJ1-4, with D unresolved. The CDR3 is made up of 12 amino acids. Between the trimmed V and J ends, which lost 6 bases and 1 base, there was a span of 3 bases. Germline CDR1 MDHEN, CDR2 SYDVKM. CDR3 coding DNA: TGTGCCAGCAGGGTAACTAATGAAAAACTGTTTTTT. Protein sequence: CASRVTNEKLFF.

V is TRBV9 and J is TRBJ1-1; weak D call: TRBD1 (6 bases). The CDR3 has 13 amino acids. Trimming removed 6 bases at V and 8 bases at J, with 17 bases between. Germline assignment: CDR1 SGDLS and CDR2 YYNGEE. DNA for the CDR3: TGTGCCAGCAACAAGGGACAAGGCGGAGAAGCTTTCTTT. It is translated as CASNKGQGGEAFF.

This clone was recorded only once. In nucleotides, the CDR3 is TGTGCCAGCAGTCCTAGCGGGGGATTGCTCACCGGGGAGCTGTTTTTT. This codes for CASSPSGGLLTGELFF. The chain recombines TRBV7-2 with TRBJ2-2, with 10 bases identical to TRBD2. This CDR3 has 16 residues. From germline, CDR1 is SGHTA and CDR2 FQGNSA. V was clipped by 6 bases and J by 4 bases; unmatched bases: 8.

CDR3 region: CASSAIQGLGATNEKLFF. For the CDR3, the DNA is TGTGCCAGCAGTGCGATACAGGGTTTAGGGGCAACTAATGAAAAACTGTTTTTT. This chain connects TRBV6-1 to TRBJ1-4; TRBD1 is a possible D gene (6 bases). V lost 4 bases, J lost 0 bases, and 18 bases lay in between. The germline gives CDR1 MNHNS, CDR2 SASEGT. This CDR3 has 18 residues.

This sequence joins TRBV28 and TRBJ1-2; weak D call: TRBD1 (5 bases). Germline CDR1 and CDR2: MDHEN and SYDVKM. V was cut by 1 base and J by 7 bases, with 7 bases left in between. The CDR3 length is 12 residues. This CDR3 reads CASSLYQGGYTF. The DNA for the CDR3 is TGTGCCAGCAGTTTATACCAGGGTGGCTACACCTTC.

In this sample, this clone is medium-sized. The chain joins TRBV15 to TRBJ1-1; no clear D gene. Trimming took off 1 base at V and 1 base at J, with 19 bases between the two ends. The germline V gene encodes CDR1 LNHNV and CDR2 YYDKDF (reference sequence). The CDR3 contains 18 residues. The CDR3 DNA reads TGTGCCACCAGCAGAGGTCCGGAGATGAACCGACAGAACACTGAAGCTTTCTTT. Translating it yields CATSRGPEMNRQNTEAFF.

This clone was detected only once. The chain carries TRBV4-1 and TRBJ2-1, with D perhaps TRBD1 or TRBD2 (5 bases each). V gave up 0 bases and J gave up 11 bases, with 8 bases separating them. The CDR3 sequence is 12 residues long. Germline lookup yields CDR1 MGHRA and CDR2 YSYEKL. The CDR3 DNA sequence: TGCGCCAGCAGCCAAGATGTGGGACAGCAGTTCTTC. The encoded protein is CASSQDVGQQFF.

This clone appeared a few times. CDR3 in DNA: TGTGCCAGCAGCTTGGAGACCTATGGCTACACCTTC. Translation: CASSLETYGYTF. The gene calls are TRBV5-6 and TRBJ1-2; D is unclear. Deletions cut 0 bases from V and 4 bases from J, with 4 bases between. This CDR3 has 12 residues. The germline CDR1 and CDR2 sequences are SGHDT and YYEEEE.

This clone appeared a few times. This chain joins TRBV27 and TRBJ1-2, with 9 nucleotides matching TRBD1. V shed 5 bases and J 4 bases; nucleotides not matched to a gene: 14. This CDR3 is 17 amino acids long. Germline CDR1 reads MNHEY; CDR2 reads SMNVEV (reference sequence). The CDR3 nucleotides are TGTGCCAGCAGTCCGGGACAGGGCGTCCAAAAGGCCTATGGCTACACCTTC. This sequence encodes CASSPGQGVQKAYGYTF.

The chain is built from TRBV11-2 and TRBJ1-1; 9 nucleotides align to TRBD1. The CDR3 extends over 17 amino acids. Trimming at V came to 1 base and at J to 4 bases, leaving 10 bases not matched to a gene. The V gene's germline CDR1 is SGHAT and CDR2 FQNNGV. CDR3 DNA: TGTGCCAGCAGCTTAGTAGGGGATCACAGGGGGCTCACTGAAGCTTTCTTT. As protein: CASSLVGDHRGLTEAFF.